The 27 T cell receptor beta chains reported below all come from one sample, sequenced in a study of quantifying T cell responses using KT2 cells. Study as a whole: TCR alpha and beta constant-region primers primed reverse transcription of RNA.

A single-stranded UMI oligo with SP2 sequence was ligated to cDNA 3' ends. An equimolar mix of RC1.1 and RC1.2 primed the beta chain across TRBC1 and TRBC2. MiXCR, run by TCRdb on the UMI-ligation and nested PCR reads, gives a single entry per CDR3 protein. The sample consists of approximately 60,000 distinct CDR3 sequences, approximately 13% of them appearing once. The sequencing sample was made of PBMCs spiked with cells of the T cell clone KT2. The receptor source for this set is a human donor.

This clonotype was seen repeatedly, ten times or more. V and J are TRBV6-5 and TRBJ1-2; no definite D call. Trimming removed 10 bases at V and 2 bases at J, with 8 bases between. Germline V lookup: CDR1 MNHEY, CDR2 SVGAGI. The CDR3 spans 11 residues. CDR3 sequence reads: CAIGGNYGYTF. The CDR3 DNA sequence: TGTGCCATCGGAGGGAACTATGGCTACACCTTC.

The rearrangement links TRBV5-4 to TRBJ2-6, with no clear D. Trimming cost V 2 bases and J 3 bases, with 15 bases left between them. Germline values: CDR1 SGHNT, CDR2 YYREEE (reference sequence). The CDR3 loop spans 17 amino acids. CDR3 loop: CASSFGWGSSGANVLTF. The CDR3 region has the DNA TGTGCCAGCAGCTTCGGGTGGGGATCAAGTGGGGCCAACGTCCTGACTTTC.

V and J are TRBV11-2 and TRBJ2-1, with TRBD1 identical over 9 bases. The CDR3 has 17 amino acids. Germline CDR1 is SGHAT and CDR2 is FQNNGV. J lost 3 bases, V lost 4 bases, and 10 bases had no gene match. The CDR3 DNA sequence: TGTGCCAGCAGCTACTGGGACAGGGCCCCTGGCTACAATGAGCAGTTCTTC. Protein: CASSYWDRAPGYNEQFF.

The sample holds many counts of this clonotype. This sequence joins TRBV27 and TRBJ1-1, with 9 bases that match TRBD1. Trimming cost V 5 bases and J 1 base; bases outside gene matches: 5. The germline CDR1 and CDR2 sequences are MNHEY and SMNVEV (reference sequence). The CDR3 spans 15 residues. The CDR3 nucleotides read TGTGCCAGCAGTCCCGGGACAGGGCGGAACACTGAAGCTTTCTTT. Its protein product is CASSPGTGRNTEAFF.

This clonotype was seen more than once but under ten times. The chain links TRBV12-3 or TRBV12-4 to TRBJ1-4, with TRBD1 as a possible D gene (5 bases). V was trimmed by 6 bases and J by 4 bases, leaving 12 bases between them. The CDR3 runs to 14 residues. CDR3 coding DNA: TGTGCCAGCAGAAAGGGGTGGAGTAATGAAAAACTGTTTTTT. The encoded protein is CASRKGWSNEKLFF.

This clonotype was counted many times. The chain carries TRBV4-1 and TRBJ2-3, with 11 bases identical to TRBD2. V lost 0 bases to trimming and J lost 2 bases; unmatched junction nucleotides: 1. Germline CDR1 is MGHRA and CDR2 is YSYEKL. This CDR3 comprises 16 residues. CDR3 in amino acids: CASSQETSGNTDTQYF. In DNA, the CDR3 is TGCGCCAGCAGCCAAGAGACTAGCGGGAACACAGATACGCAGTATTTT.

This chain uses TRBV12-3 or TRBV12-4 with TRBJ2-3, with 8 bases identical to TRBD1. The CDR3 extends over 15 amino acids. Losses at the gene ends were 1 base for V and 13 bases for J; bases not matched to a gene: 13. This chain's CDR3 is CASSLGGTGGSQEYF. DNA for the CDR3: TGTGCCAGCAGTTTAGGCGGGACAGGTGGTTCTCAGGAGTATTTT.

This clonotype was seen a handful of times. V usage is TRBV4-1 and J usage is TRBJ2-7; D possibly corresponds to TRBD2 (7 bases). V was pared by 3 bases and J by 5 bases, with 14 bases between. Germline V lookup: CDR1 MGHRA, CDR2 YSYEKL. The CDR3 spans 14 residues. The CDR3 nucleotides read TGCGCCAGCAGCCAGGGGGGGCCTAACCACGAGCAGTACTTC. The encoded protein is CASSQGGPNHEQYF.

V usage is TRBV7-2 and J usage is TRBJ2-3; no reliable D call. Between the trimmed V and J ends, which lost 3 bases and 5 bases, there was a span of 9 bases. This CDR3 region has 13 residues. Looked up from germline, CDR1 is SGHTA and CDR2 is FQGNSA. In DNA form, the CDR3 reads TGTGCCAGCAGCTTGCGAGATCGAGATACGCAGTATTTT. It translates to CASSLRDRDTQYF.

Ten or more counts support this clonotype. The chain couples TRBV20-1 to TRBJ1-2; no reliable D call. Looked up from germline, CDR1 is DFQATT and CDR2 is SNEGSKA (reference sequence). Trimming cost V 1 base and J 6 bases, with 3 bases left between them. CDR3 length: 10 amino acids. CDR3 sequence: CSARGNGYTF. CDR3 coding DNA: TGCAGTGCTAGAGGCAATGGCTACACCTTC.

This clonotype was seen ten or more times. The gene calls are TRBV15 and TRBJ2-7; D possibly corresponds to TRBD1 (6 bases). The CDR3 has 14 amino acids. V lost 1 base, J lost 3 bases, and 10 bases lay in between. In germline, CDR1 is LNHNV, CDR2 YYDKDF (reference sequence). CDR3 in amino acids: CATSRGQANYEQYF. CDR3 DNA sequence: TGTGCCACCAGCAGAGGACAGGCTAACTACGAGCAGTACTTC.

CDR3 residues: CASSGTPGQNTGELFF. CDR3 bases: TGTGCCAGCAGTGGTACCCCGGGACAGAACACCGGGGAGCTGTTTTTT. The J gene is TRBJ2-2, the V gene TRBV6-6; D is possibly TRBD1 (6 bases). This CDR3 comprises 16 residues. Germline CDR1 reads MNHNY; CDR2 reads SVGAGI (reference sequence). V dropped 5 bases and J dropped 1 base, with 14 bases sitting between them.

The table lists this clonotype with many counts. The chain's CDR3 is CASSVGTSGMVTQYF. The DNA of the CDR3 is TGTGCCAGCAGCGTCGGGACTAGCGGGATGGTTACGCAGTATTTT. The chain is built from TRBV7-8 and TRBJ2-3, with 13 nucleotides matching TRBD2. With V trimmed by 5 bases and J by 8 bases, 7 bases remained unmatched. Germline V gene sequence: CDR1 SGHVS, CDR2 FQNEAQ. The CDR3 has 15 residues.

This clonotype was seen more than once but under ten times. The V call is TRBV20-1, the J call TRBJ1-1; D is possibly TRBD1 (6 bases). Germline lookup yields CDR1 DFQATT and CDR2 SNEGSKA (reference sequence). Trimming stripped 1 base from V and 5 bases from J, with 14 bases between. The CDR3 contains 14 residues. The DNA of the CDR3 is TGCAGTGCTAGAGTTAACAGTGGGACAACTGAAGCTTTCTTT. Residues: CSARVNSGTTEAFF.

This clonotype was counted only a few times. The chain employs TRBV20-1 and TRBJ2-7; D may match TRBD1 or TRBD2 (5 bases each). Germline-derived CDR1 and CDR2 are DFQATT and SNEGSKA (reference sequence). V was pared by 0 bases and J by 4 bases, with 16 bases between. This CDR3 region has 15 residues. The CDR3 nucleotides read TGCAGTGCTAGAGATTCGGCATATGGGGGTTACGAGCAGTACTTC. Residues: CSARDSAYGGYEQYF.

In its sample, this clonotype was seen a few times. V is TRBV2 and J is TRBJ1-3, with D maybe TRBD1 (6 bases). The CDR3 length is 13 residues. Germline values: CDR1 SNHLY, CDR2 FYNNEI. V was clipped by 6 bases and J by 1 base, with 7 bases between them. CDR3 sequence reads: CASRQGSGNTIYF. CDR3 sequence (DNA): TGTGCCAGCAGACAGGGATCTGGAAACACCATATATTTT. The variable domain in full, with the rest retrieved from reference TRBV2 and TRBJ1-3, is EPEVTQTPSHQVTQMGQEVILRCVPISNHLYFYWYRQILGQKVEFLVSFYNNEISEKSEIFDDQFSVERPDGSNFTLKIRSTKLEDSAMYFCASRQGSGNTIYFGEGSWLTVV.

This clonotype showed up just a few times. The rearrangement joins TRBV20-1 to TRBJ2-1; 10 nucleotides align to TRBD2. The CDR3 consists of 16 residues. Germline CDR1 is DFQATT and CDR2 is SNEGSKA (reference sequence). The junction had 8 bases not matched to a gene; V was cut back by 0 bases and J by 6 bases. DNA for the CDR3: TGCAGTGCTAGAGATCCCCGGAGCGGGGGGGGCAATGAGCAGTTCTTC. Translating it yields CSARDPRSGGGNEQFF.

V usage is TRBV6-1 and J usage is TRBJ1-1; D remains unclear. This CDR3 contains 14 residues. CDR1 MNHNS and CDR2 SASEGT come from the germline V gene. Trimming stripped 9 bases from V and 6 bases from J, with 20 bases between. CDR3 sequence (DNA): TGTGCCAGTGACTGGGGTATTGAACGATCTGAAGCTTTCTTT. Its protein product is CASDWGIERSEAFF.

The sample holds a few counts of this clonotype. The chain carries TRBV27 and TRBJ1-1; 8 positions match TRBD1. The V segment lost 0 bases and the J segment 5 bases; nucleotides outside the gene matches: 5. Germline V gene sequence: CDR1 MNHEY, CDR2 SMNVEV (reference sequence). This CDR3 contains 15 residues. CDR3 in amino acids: CASSLSFRGRTEAFF. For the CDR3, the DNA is TGTGCCAGCAGTTTATCGTTCAGGGGGCGTACTGAAGCTTTCTTT.

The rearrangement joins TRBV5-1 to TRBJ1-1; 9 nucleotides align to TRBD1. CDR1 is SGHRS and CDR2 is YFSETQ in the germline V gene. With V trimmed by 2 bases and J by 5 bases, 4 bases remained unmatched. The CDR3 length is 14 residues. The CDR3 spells CASSLDRGVTEAFF. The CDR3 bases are TGCGCCAGCAGCTTAGACAGGGGGGTTACTGAAGCTTTCTTT.

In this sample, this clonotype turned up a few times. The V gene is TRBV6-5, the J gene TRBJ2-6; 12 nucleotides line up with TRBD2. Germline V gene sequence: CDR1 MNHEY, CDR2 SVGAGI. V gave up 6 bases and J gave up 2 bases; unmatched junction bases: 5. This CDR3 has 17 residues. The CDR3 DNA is TGTGCCAGCAGACTCGGACTAGCGGGACCTGGGGCCAACGTCCTGACTTTC. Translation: CASRLGLAGPGANVLTF.

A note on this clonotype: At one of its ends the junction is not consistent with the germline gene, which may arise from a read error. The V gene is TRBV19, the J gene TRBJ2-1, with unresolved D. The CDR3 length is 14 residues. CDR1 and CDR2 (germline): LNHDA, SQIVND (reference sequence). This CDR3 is CASSIDPPYNEQIF. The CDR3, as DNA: TGTGCCAGTAGTATAGATCCCCCCTACAATGAGCAGATCTTC.

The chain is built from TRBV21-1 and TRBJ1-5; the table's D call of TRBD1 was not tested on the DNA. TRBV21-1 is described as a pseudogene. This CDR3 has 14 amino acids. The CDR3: CASSIRGGNQPQHF. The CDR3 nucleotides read TGTGCCAGCAGCATCAGGGGGGGCAATCAGCCCCAGCATTTT.

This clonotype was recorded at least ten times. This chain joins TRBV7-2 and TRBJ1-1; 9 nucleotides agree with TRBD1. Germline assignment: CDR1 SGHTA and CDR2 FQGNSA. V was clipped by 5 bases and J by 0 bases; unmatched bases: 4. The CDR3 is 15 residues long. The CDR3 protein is CASSHGTGMNTEAFF. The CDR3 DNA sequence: TGTGCCAGCAGCCACGGGACAGGGATGAACACTGAAGCTTTCTTT.

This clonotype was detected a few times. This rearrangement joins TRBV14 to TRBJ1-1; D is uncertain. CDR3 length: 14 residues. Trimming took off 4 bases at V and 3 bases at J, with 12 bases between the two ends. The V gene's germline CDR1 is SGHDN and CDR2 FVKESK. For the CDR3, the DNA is TGTGCCAGCAGCCCACTGAAGTGGGACACTGAAGCTTTCTTT. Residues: CASSPLKWDTEAFF.

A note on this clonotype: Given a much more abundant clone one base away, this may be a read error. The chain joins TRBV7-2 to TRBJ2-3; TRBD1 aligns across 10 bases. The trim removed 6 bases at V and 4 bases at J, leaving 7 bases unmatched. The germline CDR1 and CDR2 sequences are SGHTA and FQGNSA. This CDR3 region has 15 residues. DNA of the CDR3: TGTGCCAGCAGTCACCGGGACAGGGGCCCAGATACGCAGTATTTT. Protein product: CASSHRDRGPDTQYF.

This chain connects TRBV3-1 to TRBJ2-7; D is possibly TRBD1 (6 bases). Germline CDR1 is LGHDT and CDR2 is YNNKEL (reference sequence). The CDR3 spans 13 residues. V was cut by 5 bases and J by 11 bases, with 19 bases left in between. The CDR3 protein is CASSLTSGQPEYF. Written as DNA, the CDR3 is TGTGCCAGCAGCTTGACCTCCGGACAGCCAGAGTACTTC.